The entry below gives a single T cell receptor (beta chain) sequence along with its context. The sample originates from a study of resident and recirculating memory T cells in vitiligo. About the study: Samples were epidermis from two lesional and two nonlesional sites, plus PBMCs.

The CDR3 spans 15 residues. Trimming pared 3 bases from V and 5 bases from J, leaving 16 bases between. Germline V CDR1 and CDR2: SEHNR, FQNEAQ (reference sequence). No change in lesions over the prior 6 months defined stable disease. Generated by immunoSEQ multiplex PCR, the TCRdb table keeps only in-frame clones and is missing some. The sample lists approximately 69,000 clones, approximately 91% occurring once. Sequenced: blood. This TCR was recovered from a male donor with vitiligo. The chain combines TRBV7-9 with TRBJ1-1; D may be TRBD1 (6 bases). The CDR3: CASSFLQGARTEAFF. As DNA, the CDR3 is TGTGCCAGCAGCTTCCTACAGGGTGCAAGGACTGAAGCTTTCTTT. Full variable domain (missing parts from reference TRBV7-9 and TRBJ1-1): DTGVSQNPRHKITKRGQNVTFRCDPISEHNRLYWYRQTLGQGPEFLTYFQNEAQLEKSRLLSDRFSAERPKGSFSTLEIQRTEQGDSAMYLCASSFLQGARTEAFFGQGTRLTVV.